The clone carrying this T cell receptor (beta chain) came up once. The data are from a study of technical replicates of blood from several donors. TCRdb's table, derived via immunoSEQ multiplex PCR, lists solely in-frame clones and lacks some. In the table there are approximately 75,000 clones, 92% of which are singletons. The CDR3 runs 13 residues. Germline trimming cut 8 bases from V and 2 bases from J; bases unmatched to any gene: 4. Germline V gives CDR1 MDHEN, CDR2 SYDVKM. Sequencing was performed on T cells isolated from PBMCs. The sequence came from a human donor in good health. J is TRBJ1-1 and V is TRBV28; TRBD1 matches at 8 bases. CDR3 in amino acids: CASVTGVNTEAFF. DNA for the CDR3: TGTGCCAGCGTGACAGGGGTAAACACTGAAGCTTTCTTT.